A single sample gave rise to the 18 T cell receptor beta chains below, sequenced in a study of OX40 agonist ivuxolimab in advanced cancers. Profiled with immunoSEQ multiplex PCR; TCRdb holds only in-frame clones, not every one. The sample lists about 88,000 clones, 85% to 90% occurring once. The sample was CD4+ or CD8+ T cells sorted from blood, taken in a trial of the OX40 agonist ivuxolimab. These receptors all come from an adult with an advanced solid tumor such as melanoma, head and neck, liver or kidney cancer.

This rearrangement joins TRBV6-1 to TRBJ2-3; 10 nucleotides agree with TRBD2. This CDR3 comprises 16 residues. Germline V CDR1 and CDR2: MNHNS, SASEGT. Trimming cost V 3 bases and J 2 bases; bases outside gene matches: 5. The CDR3 nucleotides are TGTGCCAGCAGTGACTATAGCGGGAGGACCACAGATACGCAGTATTTT. Translated: CASSDYSGRTTDTQYF.

This chain links TRBV15 with TRBJ2-5; possible D gene TRBD1, 7 bases. The tail of the sequence fits TRBJ2-7 better, so the J call may be wrong. Germline V gene lookup returns CDR1 LNHNV and CDR2 YYDKDF (reference sequence). CDR3 length equals 13 residues. The CDR3 region is CATSRSGGLEQYF. DNA of the CDR3: TGTGCCACCAGCAGATCAGGGGGACTCGAGCAGTACTTC.

The chain recombines TRBV11-1 with TRBJ2-7; unclear D gene. V was trimmed by 2 bases and J by 6 bases, leaving 2 bases between them. The CDR3 extends over 10 amino acids. Germline V gene lookup returns CDR1 SGHAT and CDR2 FQDESV (reference sequence). CDR3 coding DNA: TGTGCCAGCAGCTTAATCGAGCAGTACTTC. Translation: CASSLIEQYF.

The chain joins TRBV19 to TRBJ2-1, with 7 bases matching TRBD2. This CDR3 is 16 amino acids long. Germline trimming cut 0 bases from V and 0 bases from J; bases unmatched to any gene: 2. The germline V gene has CDR1 LNHDA and CDR2 SQIVND (reference sequence). CDR3 bases: TGTGCCAGTAGTATAGATCGCGGGAGCTCCTACAATGAGCAGTTCTTC. As protein: CASSIDRGSSYNEQFF.

The rearrangement links TRBV7-3 to TRBJ2-5; 14 nucleotides match TRBD2. Germline V gene sequence: CDR1 SGHTA, CDR2 FQGTGA. J lost 2 bases, V lost 5 bases, and 4 bases had no gene match. This CDR3 has 16 amino acids. The CDR3 nucleotides are TGTGCCAGCAGCCTAGGGACTAGCGGGGGACAAGAGACCCAGTACTTC. This gives the protein CASSLGTSGGQETQYF.

In its sample, this clone was seen once. The chain combines TRBV5-4 with TRBJ2-7, with TRBD1 as a possible D gene (6 bases). This CDR3 is 15 amino acids long. The germline gives CDR1 SGHNT, CDR2 YYREEE (reference sequence). V was cut by 4 bases and J by 4 bases, with 18 bases left in between. CDR3 residues: CASSLAGASPYEQYV. Here the CDR3 DNA reads TGTGCCAGCAGCCTCGCAGGGGCCTCCCCTTACGAGCAGTACGTC.

This clone was picked up one time. J is TRBJ2-1 and V is TRBV5-4; 8 bases are shared with TRBD1. This CDR3 comprises 15 residues. Per the germline V gene, CDR1 is SGHNT and CDR2 is YYREEE (reference sequence). J lost 6 bases, V lost 3 bases, and 8 bases had no gene match. This chain's CDR3 is CASSSQGAGFNEQFF. The CDR3 bases are TGTGCCAGCAGCTCCCAGGGGGCGGGGTTCAATGAGCAGTTCTTC.

The chain links TRBV5-1 to TRBJ1-5; D uncertain. The CDR3 totals 15 residues. The germline V gene has CDR1 SGHRS and CDR2 YFSETQ. The V gene lost 2 bases and the J gene lost 2 bases, with 11 bases spanning the gap. CDR3 bases: TGCGCCAGCAGCTTTGGGGAGATGGGCAATCAGCCCCAGCATTTT. Protein: CASSFGEMGNQPQHF. The entire variable domain, with the rest obtained from reference TRBV5-1 and TRBJ1-5, is as follows: KAGVTQTPRYLIKTRGQQVTLSCSPISGHRSVSWYQQTPGQGLQFLFEYFSETQRNKGNFPGRFSGRQFSNSRSEMNVSTLELGDSALYLCASSFGEMGNQPQHFGDGTRLSIL.

The chain has TRBV10-1 and TRBJ2-3; D gene uncertain. In germline, CDR1 is WNHNN, CDR2 SYGVQD (reference sequence). Trimming took off 7 bases at V and 0 bases at J, with 11 bases between the two ends. This CDR3 is 14 amino acids long. CDR3 sequence: CASMFTFSTDTQYF. As DNA, the CDR3 is TGCGCCAGCATGTTTACGTTTAGCACAGATACGCAGTATTTT.

The chain employs TRBV7-2 and TRBJ2-2; 9 positions match TRBD2. With 7 bases clipped from V and 8 bases from J, the junction kept 11 bases outside the gene matches. CDR3 length equals 15 residues. From germline, CDR1 is SGHTA and CDR2 FQGNSA. The DNA for the CDR3 is TGTGCCAGCACCGCGGGAGGGATCGAACAGGGGGAGCTGTTTTTT. It codes for CASTAGGIEQGELFF.

J is TRBJ2-3 and V is TRBV11-2, with a tentative D call TRBD2 (6 bases). V was shortened by 4 bases and J by 5 bases, with 10 bases between the two germline ends. CDR1 and CDR2 (germline): SGHAT, FQNNGV. The CDR3 covers 13 residues. CDR3 sequence: CASSSGRGDTQYF. DNA for the CDR3: TGTGCCAGCAGCTCGGGGCGGGGAGATACGCAGTATTTT.

The gene calls are TRBV18 and TRBJ2-7, with TRBD1 identical over 9 bases. CDR3 size: 13 residues. The germline gives CDR1 KGHSH, CDR2 LQKENI. Losses at the gene ends were 3 bases for V and 7 bases for J; bases not matched to a gene: 4. The CDR3 loop is CASSPGQGEEQYV. Written as DNA, the CDR3 is TGTGCCAGCTCACCGGGACAGGGTGAAGAGCAGTACGTC.

This clone was detected only a few times. The V call is TRBV2, the J call TRBJ2-2; D may be TRBD1 (6 bases). This CDR3 has 15 amino acids. The V end was cut by 7 bases, the J end by 4 bases, with 16 bases between. CDR1 is SNHLY and CDR2 is FYNNEI in the germline V gene. In DNA, the CDR3 is TGTGCCAGCATGGGGGCCAGTAGTTTCACCGGGGAGCTGTTTTTT. Residues: CASMGASSFTGELFF.

This chain joins TRBV7-3 and TRBJ2-2; D ambiguous. V was trimmed by 1 base and J by 0 bases, leaving 9 bases between them. The CDR3 extends over 16 amino acids. The V gene's germline CDR1 is SGHTA and CDR2 FQGTGA. The CDR3 protein is CASSLMSGPNTGELFF. In DNA, the CDR3 is TGTGCCAGCAGCTTAATGTCAGGCCCGAACACCGGGGAGCTGTTTTTT. The complete variable domain, with remaining parts taken from reference TRBV7-3 and TRBJ2-2, reads GAGVSQTPSNKVTEKGKYVELRCDPISGHTALYWYRQSLGQGPEFLIYFQGTGAADDSGLPNDRFFAVRPEGSVSTLKIQRTERGDSAVYLCASSLMSGPNTGELFFGEGSRLTVL.

The chain carries TRBV28 and TRBJ1-4, with 8 bases identical to TRBD1. The V and J ends lost 5 bases and 8 bases, in that order; junction bases with no gene match: 10. Germline V gene data show CDR1 as MDHEN and CDR2 as SYDVKM. There are 15 residues in the CDR3. CDR3: CASSPIDRGGEKLFF. In nucleotides, the CDR3 is TGTGCCAGCAGTCCTATCGACAGGGGAGGAGAAAAACTGTTTTTT. Full variable domain (outside the CDR3, taken from reference TRBV28 and TRBJ1-4): DVKVTQSSRYLVKRTGEKVFLECVQDMDHENMFWYRQDPGLGLRLIYFSYDVKMKEKGDIPEGYSVSREKKERFSLILESASTNQTSMYLCASSPIDRGGEKLFFGSGTQLSVL.

The genes are TRBV7-9 and TRBJ2-2, with 10 bases matching TRBD1. Germline CDR1 reads SEHNR; CDR2 reads FQNEAQ (reference sequence). There are 15 residues in the CDR3. V lost 5 bases to trimming and J lost 11 bases; unmatched junction nucleotides: 11. The CDR3 here is CASSPKTGTGAELFF. The CDR3 nucleotides are TGTGCCAGCAGCCCAAAGACTGGGACAGGGGCCGAGCTGTTTTTT. The complete variable domain, with remaining parts taken from reference TRBV7-9 and TRBJ2-2, reads DTGVSQNPRHKITKRGQNVTFRCDPISEHNRLYWYRQTLGQGPEFLTYFQNEAQLEKSRLLSDRFSAERPKGSFSTLEIQRTEQGDSAMYLCASSPKTGTGAELFFGEGSRLTVL.

This clone has only a few counts. The J gene is TRBJ2-5, the V gene TRBV5-1; 12 nucleotides line up with TRBD1. After removal of 5 bases from V and 1 base from J, the junction contained 15 bases not matched to a gene. Per germline, CDR1 SGHRS and CDR2 YFSETQ. CDR3 length equals 19 residues. In nucleotides, the CDR3 is TGCGCCAGCAGGCGGGGACAGGGGGCCGCCCGGAACCTCCAAGAGACCCAGTACTTC. Amino acid sequence: CASRRGQGAARNLQETQYF.

The chain is built from TRBV10-3 and TRBJ1-2; D ambiguous. Between the trimmed V and J ends, which lost 7 bases and 3 bases, there was a span of 6 bases. Germline CDR1 ENHRY, CDR2 SYGVKD. There are 11 residues in the CDR3. The CDR3 loop is CAIKDYYGYTF. The CDR3 nucleotides read TGTGCCATCAAAGACTACTATGGCTACACCTTC.